The rows below give T cell receptor beta chains drawn from one sample of a study of blood T cell repertoires in COVID-19. Measured with immunoSEQ multiplex PCR; TCRdb has only the in-frame clones, and not every one. This sample has 120,000 or so clones; approximately 82% occur once, and the top ten carry more than 5%. Sequencing was done on a sample of peripheral blood. All receptors derive from a man at least 80 years old with active or convalescent COVID-19. The CDR3 runs from the conserved cysteine through the conserved F or W. Fields, in order: D gene, clone size, V gene, J gene, CDR3 protein, CDR3 DNA. D genes are given only for firm matches. Part of the rows lack a size; the others show once, few, many or a class for expanded clones.

d_call: .; clone_size: .; v_call: TRBV6-1; j_call: TRBJ2-7; cdr3_aa: CASSEKGGAPYEQYF; cdr3_nt: TGTGCCAGCAGTGAAAAGGGGGGGGCTCCCTACGAGCAGTACTTC
d_call: TRBD2; clone_size: .; v_call: TRBV7-2; j_call: TRBJ2-3; cdr3_aa: CASSLGLAGNTDTQYF; cdr3_nt: TGTGCCAGCAGCTTGGGACTAGCGGGCAACACAGATACGCAGTATTTT
d_call: .; clone_size: .; v_call: TRBV21-1; j_call: TRBJ2-3; cdr3_aa: CASSRRSHGRGESTDTQYF; cdr3_nt: TGTGCCAGCAGCAGACGTTCTCATGGGAGGGGTGAAAGCACAGATACGCAGTATTTT
d_call: .; clone_size: .; v_call: TRBV15; j_call: TRBJ1-6; cdr3_aa: CATGLDTSNSPLHF; cdr3_nt: TGTGCCACCGGGCTGGACACTTCCAATTCACCCCTCCACTTT
d_call: .; clone_size: .; v_call: TRBV9; j_call: TRBJ1-1; cdr3_aa: CASSVGAENTEAFF; cdr3_nt: TGTGCCAGCAGCGTAGGGGCAGAGAACACTGAAGCTTTCTTT
d_call: TRBD1; clone_size: .; v_call: TRBV7-2; j_call: TRBJ1-2; cdr3_aa: CASSTGQGLYGYTF; cdr3_nt: TGTGCCAGCAGCACGGGACAGGGGCTCTATGGCTACACCTTC
d_call: .; clone_size: few; v_call: TRBV19; j_call: TRBJ1-1; cdr3_aa: CASSRQAFMNTEAFF; cdr3_nt: TGTGCCAGTAGCCGTCAAGCGTTCATGAACACTGAAGCTTTCTTT
d_call: .; clone_size: .; v_call: TRBV28; j_call: TRBJ1-3; cdr3_aa: CASSFRGNTIYF; cdr3_nt: TGTGCCAGCAGTTTCCGGGGAAACACCATATATTTT
d_call: .; clone_size: once; v_call: TRBV20-1; j_call: TRBJ2-7; cdr3_aa: CSASRGEYYEQYF; cdr3_nt: TGCAGTGCTAGTCGCGGGGAGTACTACGAGCAGTACTTC
d_call: TRBD1; clone_size: .; v_call: TRBV3-1/TRBV3-2; j_call: TRBJ2-1; cdr3_aa: CASSQGRQGNEQFF; cdr3_nt: TGTGCCAGCAGCCAGGGTCGACAGGGCAATGAGCAGTTCTTC
d_call: TRBD1; clone_size: .; v_call: TRBV7-3; j_call: TRBJ2-4; cdr3_aa: CASSSGTEGIQYF; cdr3_nt: TGTGCCAGCAGCTCGGGGACAGAGGGCATTCAGTACTTC
d_call: .; clone_size: .; v_call: TRBV6-5; j_call: TRBJ2-7; cdr3_aa: CASSFSRNSYEQYF; cdr3_nt: TGTGCCAGCAGTTTTTCCAGGAACTCCTACGAGCAGTACTTC
d_call: TRBD2; clone_size: .; v_call: TRBV19; j_call: TRBJ2-2; cdr3_aa: CASSPMGLAGFSGELFF; cdr3_nt: TGTGCCAGTAGTCCAATGGGACTAGCGGGTTTCTCCGGGGAGCTGTTTTTT
d_call: .; clone_size: .; v_call: TRBV2; j_call: TRBJ1-3; cdr3_aa: CASSDVLSGNTIYF; cdr3_nt: TGTGCCAGCAGTGACGTGTTATCTGGAAACACCATATATTTT
d_call: .; clone_size: .; v_call: TRBV7-9; j_call: TRBJ2-7; cdr3_aa: CASSLAIYDRTDFEEQYF; cdr3_nt: TGTGCCAGCAGCTTAGCGATATACGACAGGACAGACTTTGAGGAGCAGTACTTC
d_call: .; clone_size: .; v_call: TRBV5-6; j_call: TRBJ1-3; cdr3_aa: CASSSDSSGNTIYF; cdr3_nt: TGTGCCAGCAGTTCAGACAGCTCTGGAAACACCATATATTTT
d_call: .; clone_size: .; v_call: TRBV6-5; j_call: TRBJ2-5; cdr3_aa: CASSWGVSQETQYF; cdr3_nt: TGTGCCAGCAGTTGGGGGGTCTCCCAAGAGACCCAGTACTTC
d_call: .; clone_size: .; v_call: TRBV12-3/TRBV12-4; j_call: TRBJ1-6; cdr3_aa: CASSFQGRGSLHF; cdr3_nt: TGTGCCAGCAGTTTTCAGGGGCGCGGGTCCCTCCACTTT
d_call: TRBD1; clone_size: .; v_call: TRBV11-2; j_call: TRBJ2-2; cdr3_aa: CASSFIQGGGELFF; cdr3_nt: TGTGCCAGCAGCTTTATACAGGGGGGCGGGGAGCTGTTTTTT
d_call: .; clone_size: .; v_call: TRBV10-3; j_call: TRBJ2-2; cdr3_aa: CAISDTGGQSGELFF; cdr3_nt: TGTGCCATCAGTGACACGGGGGGCCAGTCCGGGGAGCTGTTTTTT
d_call: .; clone_size: .; v_call: TRBV7-6; j_call: TRBJ2-7; cdr3_aa: CASSRRAGSSYEQYF; cdr3_nt: TGTGCCAGCAGCAGGAGGGCCGGTAGCTCCTACGAGCAGTACTTC
d_call: .; clone_size: .; v_call: TRBV5-3; j_call: TRBJ2-5; cdr3_aa: CARSLERAKETQYF; cdr3_nt: TGTGCCAGAAGCTTGGAGCGGGCGAAAGAGACCCAGTACTTC
d_call: .; clone_size: .; v_call: TRBV6-2/TRBV6-3; j_call: TRBJ1-5; cdr3_aa: CASSYLQDNQPQHF; cdr3_nt: TGTGCCAGCAGTTACCTGCAGGATAATCAGCCCCAGCATTTT
d_call: TRBD1; clone_size: .; v_call: TRBV10-1; j_call: TRBJ2-7; cdr3_aa: CASSESTRGREQYF; cdr3_nt: TGCGCCAGCAGTGAGTCGACCAGGGGGCGCGAGCAGTACTTC
d_call: .; clone_size: .; v_call: TRBV4-3; j_call: TRBJ1-5; cdr3_aa: CASSQDGTGSQPQHF; cdr3_nt: TGCGCCAGCAGCCAAGATGGAACGGGGTCTCAGCCCCAGCATTTT
d_call: TRBD1; clone_size: .; v_call: TRBV6-1; j_call: TRBJ1-1; cdr3_aa: CASSEAQGDTEAFF; cdr3_nt: TGTGCCAGCAGTGAAGCTCAGGGGGACACTGAAGCTTTCTTT
d_call: TRBD1; clone_size: once; v_call: TRBV19; j_call: TRBJ1-2; cdr3_aa: CASNTRGQEHSGYTF; cdr3_nt: TGTGCCAGTAACACCAGAGGACAGGAGCATTCTGGCTACACCTTC
d_call: .; clone_size: .; v_call: TRBV4-2; j_call: TRBJ1-4; cdr3_aa: CASSQKSGIHEKLFF; cdr3_nt: TGTGCCAGCAGCCAAAAATCGGGGATTCATGAAAAACTGTTTTTT
d_call: TRBD1; clone_size: .; v_call: TRBV5-1; j_call: TRBJ2-3; cdr3_aa: CASSPQGASTDTQYF; cdr3_nt: TGCGCCAGCAGCCCGCAGGGGGCGAGCACAGATACGCAGTATTTT
d_call: .; clone_size: few; v_call: TRBV12-5; j_call: TRBJ2-5; cdr3_aa: CASAPVDGQETQYF; cdr3_nt: TGTGCTAGTGCCCCGGTAGATGGCCAAGAGACCCAGTACTTC
d_call: .; clone_size: .; v_call: TRBV12-3/TRBV12-4; j_call: TRBJ1-2; cdr3_aa: CASSLTGGSGYTF; cdr3_nt: TGTGCCAGCAGTTTAACGGGAGGTAGTGGCTACACCTTC